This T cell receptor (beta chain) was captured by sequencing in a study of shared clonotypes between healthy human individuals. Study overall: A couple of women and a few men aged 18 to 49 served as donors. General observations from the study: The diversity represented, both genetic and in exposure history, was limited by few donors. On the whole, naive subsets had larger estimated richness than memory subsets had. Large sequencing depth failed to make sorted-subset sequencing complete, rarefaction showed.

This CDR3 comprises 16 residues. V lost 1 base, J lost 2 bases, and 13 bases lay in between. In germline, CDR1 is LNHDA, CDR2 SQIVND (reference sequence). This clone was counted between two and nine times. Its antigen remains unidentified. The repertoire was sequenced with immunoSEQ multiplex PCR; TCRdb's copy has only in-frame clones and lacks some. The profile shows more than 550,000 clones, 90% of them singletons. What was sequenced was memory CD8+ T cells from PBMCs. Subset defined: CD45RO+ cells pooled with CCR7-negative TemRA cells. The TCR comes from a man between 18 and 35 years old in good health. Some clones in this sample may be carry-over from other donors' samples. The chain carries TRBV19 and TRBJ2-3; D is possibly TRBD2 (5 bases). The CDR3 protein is CASSIGGDYFTDTQYF. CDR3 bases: TGTGCCAGTAGTATAGGAGGAGACTACTTCACAGATACGCAGTATTTT. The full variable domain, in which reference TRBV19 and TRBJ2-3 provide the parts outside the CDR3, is DGGITQSPKYLFRKEGQNVTLSCEQNLNHDAMYWYRQDPGQGLRLIYYSQIVNDFQKGDIAEGYSVSREKKESFPLTVTSAQKNPTAFYLCASSIGGDYFTDTQYFGPGTRLTVL.